This T cell receptor beta chain was captured in a study of T-cell reconstitution after alpha-beta-depleted transplantation in children. Comment on this clonotype: As yet, its antigen is unknown.

TCRbeta library construction was performed incorporating unique molecular identifiers. TCRdb recomputed calls from the PCR reads with MiXCR, one row per CDR3 protein. Of about a million distinct CDR3 sequences detected, around 30% appear once; the ten largest clones hold about 28%. This CDR3 is 13 amino acids long. The junction had 8 bases not matched to a gene; V was cut back by 6 bases and J by 7 bases. Study conclusions and caveats: Surviving recipient T cells and intrathymic progenitors accounted for some patients' high TCRbeta diversity at day 60. Fresh T-cell production supplied most of the T-cell counts and diversity seen one year after transplant.

This chain joins TRBV12-3 or TRBV12-4 and TRBJ2-5; the match to TRBD1 covers 7 bases. The source is a boy in the first two years of life who had a stem cell transplant for SCID, so the T cells may come from the graft donor. The source was PBMCs, mostly from graft donor cells, collected 360 days after TCRalphabeta/CD19-depleted stem cell transplant. The CDR3 reads CASSRQGPGTQYF. CDR3 nucleotides: TGTGCCAGCAGCCGACAGGGCCCAGGGACCCAGTACTTC.